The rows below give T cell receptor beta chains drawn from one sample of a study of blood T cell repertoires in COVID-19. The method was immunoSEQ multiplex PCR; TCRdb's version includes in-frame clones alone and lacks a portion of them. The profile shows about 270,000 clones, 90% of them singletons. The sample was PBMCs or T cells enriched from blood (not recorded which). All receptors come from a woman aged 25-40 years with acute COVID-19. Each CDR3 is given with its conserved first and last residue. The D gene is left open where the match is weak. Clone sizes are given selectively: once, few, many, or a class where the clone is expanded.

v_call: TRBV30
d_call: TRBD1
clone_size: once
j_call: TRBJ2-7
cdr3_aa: CAWSSGQGPYEQYF
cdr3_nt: TGTGCCTGGAGTTCGGGACAGGGTCCCTACGAGCAGTACTTC

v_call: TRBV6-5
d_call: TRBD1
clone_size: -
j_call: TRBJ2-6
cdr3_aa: CASTDRERANVLTF
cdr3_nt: TGTGCCAGTACAGACAGGGAGAGGGCCAACGTCCTGACTTTC

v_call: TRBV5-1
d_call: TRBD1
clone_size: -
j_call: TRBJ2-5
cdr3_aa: CASSWGTGTEETQYF
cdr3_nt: TGCGCCAGCAGCTGGGGAACCGGGACAGAAGAGACCCAGTACTTC

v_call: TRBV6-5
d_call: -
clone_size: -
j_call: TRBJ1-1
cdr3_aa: CASRHTREAFF
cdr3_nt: TGTGCCAGCAGGCATACAAGAGAAGCTTTCTTT

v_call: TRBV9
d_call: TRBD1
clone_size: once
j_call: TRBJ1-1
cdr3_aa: CASSPGTAMNTEAFF
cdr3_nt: TGTGCCAGCAGCCCAGGGACAGCTATGAACACTGAAGCTTTCTTT

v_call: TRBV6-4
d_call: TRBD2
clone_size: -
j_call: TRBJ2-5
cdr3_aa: CASSDLAGAAETQYF
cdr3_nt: TGTGCCAGCAGTGACCTAGCGGGAGCAGCAGAGACCCAGTACTTC

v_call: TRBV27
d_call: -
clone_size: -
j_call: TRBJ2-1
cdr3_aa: CASSLFSLATEDEQFF
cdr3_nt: TGTGCCAGCAGTTTATTTTCCCTAGCGACTGAGGATGAGCAGTTCTTC

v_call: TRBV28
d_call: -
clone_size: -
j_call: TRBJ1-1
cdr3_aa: CASILGDPSTEAFF
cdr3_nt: TGTGCCAGCATCCTCGGGGATCCCAGCACTGAAGCTTTCTTT

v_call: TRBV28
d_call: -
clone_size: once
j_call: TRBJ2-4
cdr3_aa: CASRDTANIQYF
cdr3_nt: TGTGCCAGCAGGGACACTGCCAACATTCAGTACTTC

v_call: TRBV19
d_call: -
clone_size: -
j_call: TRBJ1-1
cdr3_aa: CATLRERDTEAFF
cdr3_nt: TGTGCCACTCTTCGGGAGAGGGACACTGAAGCTTTCTTT

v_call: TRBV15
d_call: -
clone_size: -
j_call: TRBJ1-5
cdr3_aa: CATSRVGGGQPQHF
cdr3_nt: TGTGCCACCAGCAGAGTGGGTGGGGGCCAGCCCCAGCATTTT

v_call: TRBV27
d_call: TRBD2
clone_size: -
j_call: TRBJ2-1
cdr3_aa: CASSDGTSGTYNEQFF
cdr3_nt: TGTGCCAGCAGTGATGGGACTAGCGGCACCTACAATGAGCAGTTCTTC

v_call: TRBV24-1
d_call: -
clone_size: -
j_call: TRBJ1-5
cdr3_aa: CATSDGGGGQPQHF
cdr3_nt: TGTGCCACCAGTGATGGTGGGGGCGGACAGCCCCAGCATTTT

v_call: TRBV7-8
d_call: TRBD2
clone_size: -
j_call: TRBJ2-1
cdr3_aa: CASVGEGPSYNEQFF
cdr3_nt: TGTGCCAGCGTGGGGGAGGGACCTTCTTACAATGAGCAGTTCTTC

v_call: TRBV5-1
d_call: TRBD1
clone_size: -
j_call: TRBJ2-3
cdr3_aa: CASKGGANTDTQYF
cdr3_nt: TGCGCCAGCAAAGGGGGCGCGAACACAGATACGCAGTATTTT

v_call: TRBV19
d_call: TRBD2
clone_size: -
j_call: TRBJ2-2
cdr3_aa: CASVQTSRVGELFF
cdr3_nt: TGTGCCAGCGTTCAGACTAGCCGGGTCGGGGAGCTGTTTTTT

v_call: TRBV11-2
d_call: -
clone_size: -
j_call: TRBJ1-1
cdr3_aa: CASTLGGGMNTEAFF
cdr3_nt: TGTGCCAGCACCCTGGGAGGGGGAATGAACACTGAAGCTTTCTTT

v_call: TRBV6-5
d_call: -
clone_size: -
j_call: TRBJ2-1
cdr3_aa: CASSYSALLINEQFF
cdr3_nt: TGTGCCAGCAGTTACTCAGCTCTACTCATAAATGAGCAGTTCTTC